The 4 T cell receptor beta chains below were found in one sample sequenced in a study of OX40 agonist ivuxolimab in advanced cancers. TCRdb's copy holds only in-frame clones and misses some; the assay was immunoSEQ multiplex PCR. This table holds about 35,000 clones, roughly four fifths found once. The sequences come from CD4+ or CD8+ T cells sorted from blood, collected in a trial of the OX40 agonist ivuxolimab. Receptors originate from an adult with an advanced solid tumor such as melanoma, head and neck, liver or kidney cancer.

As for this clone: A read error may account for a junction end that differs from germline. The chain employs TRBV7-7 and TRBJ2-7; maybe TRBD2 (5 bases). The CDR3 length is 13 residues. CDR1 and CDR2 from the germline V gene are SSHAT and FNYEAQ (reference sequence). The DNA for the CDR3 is TGCGCCAGCAGCCAAAGTGAGGGTGCCGAGCAGTACTTC. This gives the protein CASSQSEGAEQYF.

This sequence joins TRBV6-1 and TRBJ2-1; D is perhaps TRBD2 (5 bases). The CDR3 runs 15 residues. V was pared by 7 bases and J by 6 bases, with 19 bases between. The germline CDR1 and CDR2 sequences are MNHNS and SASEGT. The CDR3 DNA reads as TGTGCCAGCACTGGCGGGTCAGAGAGGACCAATGAGCAGTTCTTC. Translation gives CASTGGSERTNEQFF.

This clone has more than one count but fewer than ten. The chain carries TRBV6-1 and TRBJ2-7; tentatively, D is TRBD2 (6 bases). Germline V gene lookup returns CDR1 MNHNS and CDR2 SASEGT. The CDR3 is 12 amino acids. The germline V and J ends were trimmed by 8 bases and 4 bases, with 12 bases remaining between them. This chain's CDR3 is CASLAGTYEQYF. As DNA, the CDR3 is TGTGCCAGCCTCGCGGGGACGTACGAGCAGTACTTC.

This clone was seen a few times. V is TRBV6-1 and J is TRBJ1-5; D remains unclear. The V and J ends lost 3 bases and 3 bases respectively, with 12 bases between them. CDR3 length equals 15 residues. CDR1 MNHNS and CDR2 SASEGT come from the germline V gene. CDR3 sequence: CASSELRGNNQPQHF. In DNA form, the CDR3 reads TGTGCCAGCAGTGAGTTGAGAGGGAACAATCAGCCCCAGCATTTT.